These 23 T cell receptor beta chains were all obtained from the same sample, sequenced in a study of tumor and adjacent non-tumor tissue in lung cancer. Three rounds of nested PCR, following a modified ARM-PCR protocol, produced the TCRbeta library. TCRdb passed the multiplex PCR reads through MiXCR, listing each CDR3 protein once. The data hold 69,000 or so distinct CDR3 sequences, with around 73% observed a single time. RNA was extracted from bulk tissue without any cell sorting. The sequenced sample was lung tumor tissue. All receptors derive from a man in his sixties with non-small cell lung cancer.

In the case of this clonotype: An end of the junction does not agree with germline; a read error may underlie this. The genes are TRBV20-1 and TRBJ1-1; D not certain. Germline V CDR1 and CDR2: DFQATT, SNEGSKA (reference sequence). The CDR3 spans 14 residues. In DNA form, the CDR3 reads TGTAGCGCTGGAGACGGGCAAGGTACAACTGAAGCTTTCTTT. This gives the protein CSAGDGQGTTEAFF.

By share, this clonotype ranks as medium-sized (0.01 to 0.1%). The J gene is TRBJ2-5, the V gene TRBV29-1, with a tentative D call TRBD1 (6 bases). The CDR3 loop spans 13 amino acids. Looked up from germline, CDR1 is SQVTM and CDR2 is ANQGSEA. V lost 6 bases and J 7 bases, leaving 18 bases between the germline ends. As DNA, the CDR3 is TGCAGCGTGGGGGCGGCTGCTCTTTGGACCCAGTACTTC. Encoded protein: CSVGAAALWTQYF.

Comment on this clonotype: A junction end diverges from the germline sequence, so it may reflect a read error. The chain couples TRBV11-3 to TRBJ2-3; possible D gene TRBD2, 5 bases. The V gene's germline CDR1 is SGHNT and CDR2 YENEEA. CDR3 size: 16 residues. This chain's CDR3 is CASRSGLADRTDTKYF. The CDR3 DNA reads TGTGCCAGCAGATCCGGGCTAGCAGATAGAACAGATACGAAGTATTTT. Variable domain in full (rest from reference TRBV11-3 and TRBJ2-3): EAGVVQSPRYKIIEKKQPVAFWCNPISGHNTLYWYLQNLGQGPELLIRYENEEAVDDSQLPKDRFSAERLKGVDSTLKIQPAELGDSAVYLCASRSGLADRTDTKYFGPGTRLTVL.

As for this clonotype: Being one base from a much bigger clone, this may be a read error. The gene calls are TRBV5-4 and TRBJ1-5, with D perhaps matching TRBD1 (5 bases). This CDR3 contains 13 residues. Per germline, CDR1 SGHNT and CDR2 YYREEE (reference sequence). CDR3 nucleotide sequence: TGTGCCAGCAGCCTAGACAGCAGTCAGCCCCAGCATTTT. The encoded protein is CASSLDSSQPQHF. Full variable domain (rest looked up from reference TRBV5-4 and TRBJ1-5): ETGVTQSPTHLIKTRGQQVTLRCSSQSGHNTVSWYQQALGQGPQFIFQYYREEENGRGNFPPRFSGLQFPNYSSELNVNALELDDSALYLCASSLDSSQPQHFGDGTRLSIL.

A remark on this clonotype: At one of its ends the junction is not consistent with the germline gene, which may arise from a read error. This rearrangement joins TRBV5-6 to TRBJ2-7; D unresolved. From germline, CDR1 is SGHDT and CDR2 YYEEEE. The CDR3 has 14 amino acids. The CDR3 protein is CASSLPRNSDEQYF. In nucleotides, the CDR3 is TGTGCCAGCAGCTTGCCTCGCAACAGTGACGAACAGTACTTC.

Of note for this clonotype: The missing conserved phenylalanine or tryptophan at the end of this CDR3 makes a read error likely. The rearrangement joins TRBV20-1 to TRBJ2-7; 8 bases align to TRBD2. J lost 3 bases, V lost 3 bases, and 10 bases had no gene match. The CDR3 is 15 amino acids. Germline loops: CDR1 DFQATT, CDR2 SNEGSKA (reference sequence). The DNA for the CDR3 is TGCAGTGCTAGCCCTCAAGCGGGAGAGTTCTACGAGCAGTACTCC. Its protein is CSASPQAGEFYEQYS.

This clonotype was seen a handful of times. The V and J genes are TRBV5-1 and TRBJ2-5; TRBD2 agrees at 12 bases. V lost 4 bases to trimming and J lost 1 base; unmatched junction nucleotides: 14. The CDR3 covers 19 residues. Per germline, CDR1 SGHRS and CDR2 YFSETQ. The CDR3 bases are TGCGCCAGCAGCCCAAGACAGGGGCTAGCGGGAGGGCTCCAAGAGACCCAGTACTTC. This translates into CASSPRQGLAGGLQETQYF.

A word on this clonotype: No conserved phenylalanine or tryptophan ends this CDR3, so it is likely a read error. The DNA is omitted, as the CDR3 cannot be located on it reliably, and the CDR3 follows TCRdb's listing. The rearrangement joins TRBV11-3 to TRBJ2-5; TRBD2 is the table's D call, not checked against the DNA. Germline V gene sequence: CDR1 SGHNT, CDR2 YENEEA. From its first to its last residue, the CDR3 has 14 amino acids. CDR3 region: CASSPSGTGETQNL.

Comments on this clonotype: Mismatch with germline at one junction end may stem from a read error. The rearrangement links TRBV10-3 to TRBJ2-3, with TRBD2 matching over 10 bases. This CDR3 spans 15 amino acids. Germline V gene data show CDR1 as ENHRY and CDR2 as SYGVKD. In DNA form, the CDR3 reads TGTGCCATCTGTGAGGCTAGCGGGAGTCGAGATACGCAATATTTT. Residues: CAICEASGSRDTQYF.

The chain combines TRBV28 with TRBJ2-5; weak D call: TRBD2 (5 bases). V lost 3 bases to trimming and J lost 2 bases, with 13 bases between them. This CDR3 is built from 15 residues. From germline, CDR1 is MDHEN and CDR2 SYDVKM. The CDR3 sequence is CASSFGLSGQETQYF. The CDR3 DNA sequence: TGTGCCAGCAGTTTTGGCCTATCGGGACAAGAGACCCAGTACTTC.

Details on this clonotype: It is likely a read error, because the conserved phenylalanine at the end of the CDR3 is missing. Written as DNA, the CDR3 is TGCAGCGCTTCGCACAACTACCGCCAAGAGACCCAGTACATC. Its protein is CSASHNYRQETQYI. This chain connects TRBV29-1 to TRBJ2-5; the D is unclear. Germline loops: CDR1 SQVTM, CDR2 ANQGSEA. Trimming took 7 bases from V and 1 from J, leaving 16 bases between them. The CDR3 sequence is 14 residues long.

Points on this clonotype: An end of the junction does not agree with germline; a read error may underlie this. This chain connects TRBV20-1 to TRBJ2-1; 7 bases match TRBD2. Per germline, CDR1 DFQATT and CDR2 SNEGSKA (reference sequence). This CDR3 has 18 residues. In DNA, the CDR3 is TGCAGTGCTAGCAAGGATCCGGAGCGTCCAAGGGACTACAATGAGCAGTCCTTC. This gives the protein CSASKDPERPRDYNEQSF.

By proportion, this clonotype is medium-sized. The CDR3 protein is CSAEGDNTGELFF. Written as DNA, the CDR3 is TGCAGCGCGGAGGGGGATAACACCGGGGAGCTGTTTTTT. This chain connects TRBV29-1 to TRBJ2-2; D might be TRBD1 or TRBD2, each matching 6 bases. Trimming removed 7 bases from V and 2 bases from J, with 11 bases in between. Germline CDR1 and CDR2: SQVTM and ANQGSEA. The CDR3 sequence is 13 residues long.

In the case of this clonotype: An end of the junction differs from the germline gene, which may be a read error. The chain is built from TRBV6-2 or TRBV6-3 and TRBJ1-5, with unresolved D. The CDR3 is made up of 13 amino acids. Looked up from germline, CDR1 is MNHEY and CDR2 is SVGEGT. CDR3 sequence: CAISYGAFQPQHF. The CDR3, as DNA: TGTGCCATCAGTTACGGTGCGTTTCAGCCCCAACATTTT.

The genes are TRBV20-1 and TRBJ2-2, with TRBD2 as a possible D gene (5 bases). Germline-derived CDR1 and CDR2 are DFQATT and SNEGSKA (reference sequence). V gave up 4 bases and J gave up 9 bases, with 24 bases separating them. The CDR3 covers 16 residues. As DNA, the CDR3 is TGCAGTGCTACTTTAGAGGGAGCGCCGGAGACCCGGGAGCTGTTTTTT. Protein product: CSATLEGAPETRELFF.

On this clonotype itself: A single base separates this from a much larger clone, so it may be a read error. V and J are TRBV10-3 and TRBJ2-7; TRBD1 is a possible D gene (6 bases). The ends were cut back, 6 bases at V and 0 bases at J, with 15 bases in the middle. Germline loops: CDR1 ENHRY, CDR2 SYGVKD. The CDR3 is made up of 15 amino acids. The CDR3 region has the DNA TGTGCCATCAGATTCACCGGGACAACCTCCTACGAGCAGTACTTC. This gives the protein CAIRFTGTTSYEQYF.

This clonotype was counted a few times. The conserved final phenylalanine or tryptophan is absent from the CDR3, which likely points to a read error. The DNA is omitted, as the CDR3 cannot be located on it reliably, and the CDR3 follows TCRdb's listing. V and J are TRBV6-1 and TRBJ2-7. Germline CDR1 and CDR2: MNHNS and SASEGT. The CDR3 is 16 residues long, ends included. This CDR3 reads CASSEAGAESSYEQYL.

Concerning this clonotype itself: This CDR3 fails to terminate in the conserved phenylalanine or tryptophan, so it likely reflects a read error. It is unclear where the CDR3 begins or ends on the DNA, so no DNA is shown, and the CDR3 is as TCRdb lists it. The rearrangement links TRBV20-1 to TRBJ2-1; the table's D call, TRBD2, was not checked against the DNA. Germline loops: CDR1 DFQATT, CDR2 SNEGSKA (reference sequence). The CDR3 sequence runs 15 residues, both termini included. The CDR3 is CRARTVAEGHHVQLS.

The sample holds a few counts of this clonotype. This may be a read error, as it is one base from a much larger clone. The chain links TRBV11-2 to TRBJ2-7, with D unclear. The germline gives CDR1 SGHAT, CDR2 FQNNGV. The CDR3 has 14 amino acids. The germline V and J ends were trimmed by 0 bases and 3 bases, with 9 bases remaining between them. For the CDR3, the DNA is TGTGCCAGCAGCTTAGACAAGGATCGCTACGAGCAGTACTTC. Translated, it gives CASSLDKDRYEQYF.

On this clonotype itself: At one of its ends the junction is not consistent with the germline gene, which may arise from a read error. The V and J genes are TRBV6-1 and TRBJ2-1; TRBD1 matches at 7 bases. The germline V gene has CDR1 MNHNS and CDR2 SASEGT. The CDR3 spans 12 residues. DNA for the CDR3: TGTGTCAGCAGCTCTACAGGGGCCGAGCAGTTCTTC. It specifies CVSSSTGAEQFF.

In regard to this clonotype: This CDR3 is missing its conserved last phenylalanine or tryptophan, likely due to a read error. J is TRBJ1-5 and V is TRBV6-1; 7 nucleotides agree with TRBD1. This CDR3 region has 16 residues. Germline values: CDR1 MNHNS, CDR2 SASEGT. The V segment lost 2 bases and the J segment 4 bases; nucleotides outside the gene matches: 8. CDR3 region: CASSESGGLANQPQHL. CDR3 nucleotides: TGTGCCAGCAGTGAATCAGGGGGGTTGGCAAATCAGCCCCAGCATTTA.

As concerns this clonotype: One end of the junction is discordant with germline, which a read error may explain. The chain employs TRBV20-1 and TRBJ2-3, with D possibly matching TRBD1 (6 bases). Germline CDR1 DFQATT, CDR2 SNEGSKA (reference sequence). This CDR3 has 14 residues. The CDR3 DNA reads as TGCAGTGCCCAGGGGACGGGGCCTGGAGATACGCAGTTTTTC. It codes for CSAQGTGPGDTQFF.

Regarding this clonotype: Its ends do not fully match the called genes, so a read error is possible. J is TRBJ2-5 and V is TRBV11-1; D assignment may be TRBD1 or TRBD2 (5 bases each). Germline V lookup: CDR1 SGHAT, CDR2 FQDESV (reference sequence). This CDR3 is 15 amino acids long. The CDR3 nucleotides read TGTGCCAGCAGGACCGGGACCGTAGGTAAAGAGACCCTGTACTTC. It specifies CASRTGTVGKETLYF.